The TCR beta chain under discussion was sequenced for a study of graft-versus-host responses after intestinal transplantation. Study background: As for transplant type, recipients had multivisceral, liver-intestinal, or isolated intestinal grafts.

This CDR3 has 11 amino acids. V was pared by 3 bases and J by 4 bases, with 4 bases between. Germline CDR1 SGHNT, CDR2 YYREEE (reference sequence). With regard to this clone: Its specificity is unknown.

Study-wide findings and caveats: GvH clone levels peaked in circulation, and this peak was associated with early post-transplant HvG declines.

Produced via immunoSEQ multiplex PCR; TCRdb's table is partial and in-frame only. This sample carries roughly 100,000 clones, more than 85% of them seen once, and the ten largest clones take 0.95% to 1.5%. This sample comprised unstimulated CD8+ T cells sorted from spleen or lymph node cells, obtained before intestinal transplant. This clonotype was sampled from a human donor who received an intestinal transplant. The chain is built from TRBV5-4 and TRBJ2-5; D is ambiguous. This chain's CDR3 is CASSSLETQYF. The CDR3 DNA is TGTGCCAGCAGCTCCTTAGAGACCCAGTACTTC.